Shown below are 13 T cell receptor beta chains from a single sample sequenced in a study of blood T cell repertoires in COVID-19. Profiled with immunoSEQ multiplex PCR; TCRdb holds only in-frame clones, not every one. The sample consists of fewer than 250,000 clones, 84% of them appearing once. Sequencing was carried out using peripheral blood. Receptors originate from a man in his forties or fifties with acute or convalescent COVID-19.

The chain recombines TRBV5-1 with TRBJ2-1; D is perhaps TRBD1 (5 bases). CDR3 size: 12 residues. Germline CDR1 SGHRS, CDR2 YFSETQ. V lost 9 bases, J lost 8 bases, and 15 bases lay in between. The CDR3 DNA reads TGCGCCACTACGGACAATAAAGATGAGCAGTTCTTC. Translated: CATTDNKDEQFF.

V gene TRBV4-1 combines with J gene TRBJ2-7; 8 nucleotides align to TRBD2. Germline-derived CDR1 and CDR2 are MGHRA and YSYEKL. The CDR3 consists of 17 residues. V lost 0 bases to trimming and J lost 0 bases; unmatched junction nucleotides: 7. The CDR3 protein is CASSQDAGGKSSYEQYF. The CDR3 DNA reads TGCGCCAGCAGCCAAGATGCGGGAGGCAAAAGCTCCTACGAGCAGTACTTC.

The V call is TRBV30, the J call TRBJ1-2, with D unresolved. The CDR3 totals 12 residues. Trimming took 4 bases from V and 7 from J, leaving 13 bases between them. Germline V lookup: CDR1 GTSNPN, CDR2 SVGIG (reference sequence). CDR3 nucleotides: TGTGCCTGGACTCGAGCCGTCCTTGGCTACACCTTC. It yields the protein CAWTRAVLGYTF. The full variable domain, completed using reference TRBV30 and TRBJ1-2, is SQTIHQWPATLVQPVGSPLSLECTVEGTSNPNLYWYRQAAGRGLQLLFYSVGIGQISSEVPQNLSASRPQDRQFILSSKKLLLSDSGFYLCAWTRAVLGYTFGSGTRLTVV.

The chain has TRBV2 and TRBJ2-7; D possibly corresponds to TRBD2 (5 bases). Per the germline V gene, CDR1 is SNHLY and CDR2 is FYNNEI. Trimming took off 5 bases at V and 0 bases at J, with 11 bases between the two ends. The CDR3 contains 14 residues. The CDR3 sequence is CASSPGTSSYEQYF. The CDR3, as DNA: TGTGCCAGCAGTCCGGGAACGAGCTCCTACGAGCAGTACTTC.

The chain recombines TRBV5-1 with TRBJ2-3; 8 nucleotides line up with TRBD2. The CDR3 sequence is 16 residues long. The trim removed 2 bases at V and 2 bases at J, leaving 7 bases unmatched. Germline values: CDR1 SGHRS, CDR2 YFSETQ. This chain's CDR3 is CASSFRRGAYTDTQYF. The CDR3 nucleotides read TGCGCCAGCAGCTTCCGGCGGGGGGCATACACAGATACGCAGTATTTT.

This clone was counted between two and nine times. This chain links TRBV7-9 with TRBJ1-1; TRBD1 aligns across 8 bases. The junction had 8 bases not matched to a gene; V was cut back by 5 bases and J by 0 bases. Per germline, CDR1 SEHNR and CDR2 FQNEAQ (reference sequence). There are 16 residues in the CDR3. Here the CDR3 reads CASSRGQGAMNTEAFF. For the CDR3, the DNA is TGTGCCAGCAGCCGGGGCCAGGGGGCGATGAACACTGAAGCTTTCTTT. Variable domain in full (rest from reference TRBV7-9 and TRBJ1-1): DTGVSQNPRHKITKRGQNVTFRCDPISEHNRLYWYRQTLGQGPEFLTYFQNEAQLEKSRLLSDRFSAERPKGSFSTLEIQRTEQGDSAMYLCASSRGQGAMNTEAFFGQGTRLTVV.

V usage is TRBV9 and J usage is TRBJ2-1, with D possibly TRBD2 on 6 matching bases. V was clipped by 3 bases and J by 6 bases, with 16 bases between them. Germline CDR1 is SGDLS and CDR2 is YYNGEE. The length of the CDR3 is 15 residues. CDR3 region: CASSARDGYGNEQFF. The CDR3 DNA sequence: TGTGCCAGCAGCGCGCGGGACGGCTACGGCAATGAGCAGTTCTTC.

The genes are TRBV20-1 and TRBJ2-7; no definite D call. Between the trimmed V and J ends, which lost 5 bases and 6 bases, there was a span of 11 bases. The CDR3 spans 11 residues. Germline assignment: CDR1 DFQATT and CDR2 SNEGSKA (reference sequence). This CDR3 is CSAVPLSEQYF. DNA for the CDR3: TGCAGTGCTGTGCCCTTGAGCGAGCAGTACTTC.

The chain is built from TRBV11-2 and TRBJ1-1, with a tentative D call TRBD1 (5 bases). V lost 4 bases and J lost 1, with 10 bases in between. The CDR3 sequence is 14 residues long. CDR1 SGHAT and CDR2 FQNNGV come from the germline V gene. CDR3 nucleotides: TGTGCCAGCAGCTGGAAAACAGGGAACACTGAAGCTTTCTTT. Encoded protein: CASSWKTGNTEAFF.

V and J are TRBV5-4 and TRBJ1-6, with D maybe TRBD1 (5 bases). V was trimmed by 0 bases and J by 9 bases, leaving 16 bases between them. Looked up from germline, CDR1 is SGHNT and CDR2 is YYREEE (reference sequence). This CDR3 contains 16 residues. Here the CDR3 DNA reads TGTGCCAGCAGCTTGGGCGGGGCTCGGGAAGGTTCACCCCTCCACTTT. It is translated as CASSLGGAREGSPLHF.

The J gene is TRBJ1-4, the V gene TRBV29-1; TRBD1 might be the D (6 bases). V was trimmed by 2 bases and J by 3 bases, leaving 7 bases between them. Germline CDR1 is SQVTM and CDR2 is ANQGSEA. The CDR3 spans 13 residues. This CDR3 reads CSVETGPNEKLFF. CDR3 bases: TGCAGCGTTGAAACAGGGCCTAATGAAAAACTGTTTTTT.

The V call is TRBV6-5, the J call TRBJ2-2; no reliable D call. Between the trimmed V and J ends, which lost 2 bases and 4 bases, there was a span of 5 bases. Germline V gene sequence: CDR1 MNHEY, CDR2 SVGAGI. The CDR3 is 13 amino acids. Written as DNA, the CDR3 is TGTGCCAGCAGTTACCTTGTCACCGGGGAGCTGTTTTTT. The encoded protein is CASSYLVTGELFF.

The chain couples TRBV7-3 to TRBJ2-6, with D tentatively TRBD2 (6 bases). The CDR3 extends over 18 amino acids. Per germline, CDR1 SGHTA and CDR2 FQGTGA. Trimming left V 4 bases short and J 4 bases short, with 20 bases between. CDR3 protein: CASSSFTAGSWGANVLTF. The CDR3 nucleotides are TGTGCCAGCAGCTCCTTCACCGCGGGGTCATGGGGGGCCAACGTCCTGACTTTC.